This T cell receptor (beta chain) was recorded in a study of blood T cell repertoires in COVID-19. Study context: The United States, Italy and Spain were the sources of the acute and convalescent COVID-19 samples. Nucleic acid was either cDNA or gDNA, and it came from T cells, B-cell-depleted T cells, or PBMCs.

As handled by the study authors: Estimation of nucleated cell counts relied on the amplification of reference gene primers. Only in-frame clones appear in the TCRdb table, and some are missing; sequencing was by immunoSEQ multiplex PCR. V, J and clone size are taken as reported in that table, and D and trimming were inferred from the DNA itself. The table has 120,000 or so clones, 85% to 90% seen once. Trimming cost V 5 bases and J 11 bases, with 18 bases left between them. This CDR3 has 13 amino acids. Germline CDR1 SGHTA, CDR2 FQGTGA. The chain couples TRBV7-3 to TRBJ1-1; D is possibly TRBD1 (5 bases). This receptor was obtained from a woman aged 80 or over with acute or convalescent COVID-19. Sequenced input: peripheral blood. CDR3 in amino acids: CASSDTVQGRAFF. The CDR3 DNA sequence: TGTGCCAGCAGCGACACCGTTCAGGGCAGGGCTTTCTTT.